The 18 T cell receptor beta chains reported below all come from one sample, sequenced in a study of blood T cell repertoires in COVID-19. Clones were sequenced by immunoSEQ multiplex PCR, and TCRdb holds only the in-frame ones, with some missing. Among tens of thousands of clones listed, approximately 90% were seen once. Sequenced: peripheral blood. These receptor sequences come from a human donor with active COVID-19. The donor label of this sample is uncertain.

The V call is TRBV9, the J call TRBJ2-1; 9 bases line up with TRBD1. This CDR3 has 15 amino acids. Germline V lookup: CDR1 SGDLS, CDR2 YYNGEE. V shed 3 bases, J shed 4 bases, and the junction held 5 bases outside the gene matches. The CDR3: CASSGGDRVYNEQFF. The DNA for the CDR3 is TGTGCCAGCAGCGGGGGGGACAGGGTTTACAATGAGCAGTTCTTC.

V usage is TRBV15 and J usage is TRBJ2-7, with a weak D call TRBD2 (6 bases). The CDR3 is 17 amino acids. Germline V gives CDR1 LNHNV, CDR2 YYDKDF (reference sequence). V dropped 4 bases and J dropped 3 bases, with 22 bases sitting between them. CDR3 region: CATSTGTLGRGNYEQYF. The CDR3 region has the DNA TGTGCCACCAGCACCGGGACTTTGGGTCGGGGGAACTACGAGCAGTACTTC.

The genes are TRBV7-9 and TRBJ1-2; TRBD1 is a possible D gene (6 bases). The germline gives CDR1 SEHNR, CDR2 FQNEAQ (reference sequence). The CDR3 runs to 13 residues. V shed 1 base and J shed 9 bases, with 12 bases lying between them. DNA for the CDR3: TGTGCCAGCAGCTTAGACGGGGGGCTAAGCTACACCTTC. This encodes CASSLDGGLSYTF.

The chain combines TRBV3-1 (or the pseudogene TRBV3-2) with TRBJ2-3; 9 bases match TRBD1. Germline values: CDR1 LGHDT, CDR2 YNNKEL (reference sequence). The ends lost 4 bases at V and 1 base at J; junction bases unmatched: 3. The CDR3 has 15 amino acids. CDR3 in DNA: TGTGCCAGCAGCCCCCGGACAGGGGGCACAGATACGCAGTATTTT. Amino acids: CASSPRTGGTDTQYF.

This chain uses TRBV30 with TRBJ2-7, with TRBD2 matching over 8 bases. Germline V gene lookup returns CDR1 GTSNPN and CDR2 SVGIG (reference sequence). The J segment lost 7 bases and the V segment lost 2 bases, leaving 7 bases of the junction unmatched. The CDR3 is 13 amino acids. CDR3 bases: TGTGCCTGGAGTTGGGGGAGCGGGGGAGAGCAGTACTTC. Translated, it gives CAWSWGSGGEQYF.

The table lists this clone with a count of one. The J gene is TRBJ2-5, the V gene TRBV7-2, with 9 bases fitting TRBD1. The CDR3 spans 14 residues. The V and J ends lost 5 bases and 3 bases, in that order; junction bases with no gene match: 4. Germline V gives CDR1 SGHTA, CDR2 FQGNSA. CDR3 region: CASSARDREETQYF. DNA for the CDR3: TGTGCCAGCAGCGCGCGGGACAGGGAAGAGACCCAGTACTTC.

CDR3 protein: CASSVGSGSYNEQFF. As DNA, the CDR3 is TGTGCCAGCAGCGTAGGAAGCGGGAGCTACAATGAGCAGTTCTTC. This chain links TRBV9 with TRBJ2-1; TRBD2 matches at 8 bases. The germline V gene encodes CDR1 SGDLS and CDR2 YYNGEE. The CDR3 is made up of 15 amino acids. The V gene end was trimmed by 0 bases and the J gene end by 3 bases; junction bases not matched to a gene: 2. The whole variable domain, filled in from reference TRBV9 and TRBJ2-1, reads DSGVTQTPKHLITATGQRVTLRCSPRSGDLSVYWYQQSLDQGLQFLIQYYNGEERAKGNILERFSAQQFPDLHSELNLSSLELGDSALYFCASSVGSGSYNEQFFGPGTRLTVL.

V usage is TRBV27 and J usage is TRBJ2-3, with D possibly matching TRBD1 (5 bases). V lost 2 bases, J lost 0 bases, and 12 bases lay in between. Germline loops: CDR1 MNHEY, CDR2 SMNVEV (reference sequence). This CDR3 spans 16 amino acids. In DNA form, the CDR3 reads TGTGCCAGCAGTTTACAGGGCCCTTCTAGCACAGATACGCAGTATTTT. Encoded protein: CASSLQGPSSTDTQYF.

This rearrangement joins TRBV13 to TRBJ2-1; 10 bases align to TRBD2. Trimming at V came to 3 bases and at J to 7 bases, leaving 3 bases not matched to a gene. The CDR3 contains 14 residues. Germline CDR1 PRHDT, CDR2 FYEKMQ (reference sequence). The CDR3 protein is CASSLPLAGNEQFF. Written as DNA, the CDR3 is TGTGCCAGCAGCTTGCCACTAGCGGGAAATGAGCAGTTCTTC.

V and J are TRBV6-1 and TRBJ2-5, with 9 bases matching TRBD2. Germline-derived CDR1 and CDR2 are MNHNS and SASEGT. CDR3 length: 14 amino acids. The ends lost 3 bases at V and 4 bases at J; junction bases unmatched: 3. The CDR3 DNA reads TGTGCCAGCAGTGACCTAGCGGGAACAGAGACCCAGTACTTC. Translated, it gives CASSDLAGTETQYF.

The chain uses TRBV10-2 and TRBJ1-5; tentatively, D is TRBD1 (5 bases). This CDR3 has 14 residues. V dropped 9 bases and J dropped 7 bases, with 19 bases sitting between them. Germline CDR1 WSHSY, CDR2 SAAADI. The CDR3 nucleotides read TGCGCCAGTTCCCGGGGGGGAGAAGGGCAGCCCCAGCATTTT. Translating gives CASSRGGEGQPQHF.

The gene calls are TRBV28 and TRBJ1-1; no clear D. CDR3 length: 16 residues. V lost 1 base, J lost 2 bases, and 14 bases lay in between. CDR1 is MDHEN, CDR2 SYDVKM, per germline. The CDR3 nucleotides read TGTGCCAGCAGTTTATCCCGGGGAGCGGGAAACACTGAAGCTTTCTTT. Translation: CASSLSRGAGNTEAFF.

As DNA, the CDR3 is TGTGCCAGCAGCGTAGGAGGACAGGGCCACTACGAGCAGTACTTC. The encoded protein is CASSVGGQGHYEQYF. J is TRBJ2-7 and V is TRBV9, with 8 nucleotides matching TRBD1. Losses at the gene ends were 0 bases for V and 3 bases for J; bases not matched to a gene: 5. CDR1 and CDR2 from the germline V gene are SGDLS and YYNGEE. CDR3 length: 15 amino acids.

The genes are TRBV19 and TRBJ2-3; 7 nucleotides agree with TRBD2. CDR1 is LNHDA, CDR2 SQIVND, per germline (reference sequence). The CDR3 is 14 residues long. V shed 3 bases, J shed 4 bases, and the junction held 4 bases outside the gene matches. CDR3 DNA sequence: TGTGCCAGTAGTATTGGCCGGGGGGCAGATACGCAGTATTTT. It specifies CASSIGRGADTQYF.

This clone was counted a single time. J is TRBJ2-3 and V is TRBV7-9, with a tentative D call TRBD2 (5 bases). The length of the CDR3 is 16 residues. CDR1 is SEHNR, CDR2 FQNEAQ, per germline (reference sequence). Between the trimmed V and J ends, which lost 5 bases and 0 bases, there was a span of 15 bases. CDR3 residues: CASSPPGTRSTDTQYF. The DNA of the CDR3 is TGTGCCAGCAGCCCCCCGGGCACTAGGAGCACAGATACGCAGTATTTT.

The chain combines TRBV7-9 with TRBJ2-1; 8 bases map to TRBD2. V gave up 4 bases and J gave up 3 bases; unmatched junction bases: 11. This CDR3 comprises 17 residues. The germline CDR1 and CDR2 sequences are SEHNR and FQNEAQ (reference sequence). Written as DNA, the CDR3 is TGTGCCAGCAGCTCGGCAATCGGGAGGGCCGGCTACAATGAGCAGTTCTTC. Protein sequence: CASSSAIGRAGYNEQFF.

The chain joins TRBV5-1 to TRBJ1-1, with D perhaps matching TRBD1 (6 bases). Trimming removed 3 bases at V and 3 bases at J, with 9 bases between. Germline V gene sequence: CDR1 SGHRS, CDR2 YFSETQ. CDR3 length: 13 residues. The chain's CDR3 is CASSSNRDTEAFF. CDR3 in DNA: TGCGCCAGCAGCTCAAACAGGGACACTGAAGCTTTCTTT.

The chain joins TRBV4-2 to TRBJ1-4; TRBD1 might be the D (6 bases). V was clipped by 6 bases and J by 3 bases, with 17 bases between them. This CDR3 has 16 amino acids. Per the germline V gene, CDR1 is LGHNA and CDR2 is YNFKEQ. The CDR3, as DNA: TGTGCCAGCAGTCGAGGGGGGGGCGCGTCTAATGAAAAACTGTTTTTT. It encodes CASSRGGGASNEKLFF.